By share of the sample, the clone carrying this T cell receptor (beta chain) is large (0.1 to 1%). As yet, its antigen is unknown. The source of the sample is a study of T cells after posttransplantation cyclophosphamide. Study-wide results and limits: Skin or GI-infiltrating T cells shared few TRB sequences with blood. Donor CD8+ memory clones often dominated recipient blood repertoires at later times. After PTCy, TRB diversity resembled that of CNI/methotrexate controls.

The table came from immunoSEQ multiplex PCR; TCRdb's copy has only in-frame clones and leaves some out. The specimen has 1,500 to 2,000 clones, none found just once. CDR1 is MGHRA and CDR2 is YSYEKL in the germline V gene. Trimming cost V 1 base and J 5 bases; bases outside gene matches: 7. CDR3 length: 16 residues. A marrow graft followed busulfan-fludarabine conditioning, with cyclophosphamide on days +3 and +4. This clonotype was obtained from a female patient aged 40 to 55 who received an allogeneic stem cell transplant from a related donor, was CMV-positive, and had no GVHD. Some T cells may be provided by the graft donor. The material sequenced was PBMCs, taken 32 days after allogeneic stem cell transplant with posttransplant cyclophosphamide. V and J are TRBV4-1 and TRBJ2-1, with 8 bases aligning to TRBD1. The CDR3 sequence is CASSQGGVRGHNEQFF. CDR3 DNA: TGCGCCAGCAGCCAAGGAGGTGTCAGGGGGCACAATGAGCAGTTCTTC.